Listed below are T cell receptor beta chains from one sample, sequenced in a study of T cells in Graves' hyperthyroidism and ophthalmopathy. MiXCR was run by TCRdb on the multiplex PCR reads, yielding one entry per CDR3 protein. The sample lists some 720,000 distinct CDR3 sequences, about 16% occurring once. Sequencing was carried out using blood. The receptors come from a man aged 18 to 29 with Graves' hyperthyroidism. The CDR3 runs from the conserved cysteine through the conserved F or W. D genes are given only for firm matches. For some rows the clone size is stated as once, few or many, or as a class when expanded; others skip it.

V gene	clone size	D gene	J gene	CDR3 protein	CDR3 DNA
TRBV2	many	NA	TRBJ2-7	CASSQGQYF	TGTGCCAGCAGCCAGGGGCAGTACTTC
TRBV5-1	NA	TRBD1	TRBJ2-3	CASSILTGSDTQYF	TGCGCCAGCAGCATCTTGACAGGGTCGGATACGCAGTATTTT
TRBV4-1	few	TRBD1	TRBJ1-1	CASSQMTQGQGGTEAFF	TGCGCCAGCAGCCAAATGACCCAAGGACAGGGTGGGACTGAAGCTTTCTTT
TRBV29-1	NA	NA	TRBJ2-3	CSAELSDTQYF	TGCAGCGCAGAACTGTCGGATACGCAGTATTTT
TRBV6-2/TRBV6-3	many	NA	TRBJ2-7	CASSSADSASTEQYF	TGTGCCAGCAGTTCAGCGGACAGTGCTAGCACCGAGCAGTACTTC
TRBV7-2	NA	TRBD2	TRBJ2-2	CASSPGTSFAGELFF	TGTGCCAGCAGCCCCGGGACTAGTTTTGCCGGGGAGCTGTTTTTT
TRBV12-3/TRBV12-4	few	TRBD1	TRBJ1-4	CASSLTGDEKLFF	TGTGCCAGCAGTTTGACAGGGGATGAAAAACTGTTTTTT
TRBV18	many	NA	TRBJ2-7	CASSADRGSGFDEQYF	TGTGCCAGCTCAGCAGACCGGGGCAGTGGTTTCGACGAGCAGTACTTC
TRBV29-1	few	TRBD1	TRBJ2-7	CSVEEGQPSYEQYF	TGCAGCGTTGAAGAGGGACAGCCAAGCTACGAGCAGTACTTC
TRBV11-2	many	TRBD1	TRBJ2-1	CASRTGGWNEQFF	TGTGCCAGCAGGACAGGGGGTTGGAATGAGCAGTTCTTC
TRBV7-9	NA	NA	TRBJ2-6	CASSPGGPPGANVLTF	TGTGCCAGCAGTCCAGGGGGGCCCCCTGGGGCCAACGTCCTGACTTTC
TRBV30	many	NA	TRBJ2-3	CAWILGGTDTQYF	TGTGCCTGGATCTTAGGCGGCACAGATACGCAGTATTTT
TRBV2	NA	NA	TRBJ2-2	CASSDPRGGSNTGELSF	TGTGCCAGCAGTGATCCCAGGGGGGGAAGTAACACCGGGGAGCTGTCTTTT
TRBV12-3/TRBV12-4	many	TRBD2	TRBJ2-7	CASSFQREGVYEQYF	TGTGCCAGCAGTTTTCAGCGGGAGGGCGTATACGAGCAGTACTTC
TRBV30	many	TRBD2	TRBJ2-1	CAWSSGRPSRNEQFF	TGTGCCTGGAGTAGCGGGAGGCCTAGCCGGAATGAGCAGTTCTTC
TRBV18	many	TRBD2	TRBJ2-1	CASSPYRLAGVNEQFF	TGTGCCAGCTCGCCTTACAGACTAGCGGGAGTGAATGAGCAGTTCTTC
TRBV19	NA	NA	TRBJ1-1	CASSRRQTEAFF	TGTGCCAGTAGTAGGAGGCAAACTGAAGCTTTCTTT
TRBV7-9	NA	NA	TRBJ2-1	CASSPIPSSYNEQFF	TGTGCCAGCAGCCCCATCCCGAGCTCCTACAATGAGCAGTTCTTC
TRBV28	few	TRBD2	TRBJ2-7	CAASSGKAYEQYF	TGTGCCGCCTCTAGCGGGAAGGCGTACGAGCAGTACTTC
TRBV11-3	NA	TRBD1	TRBJ2-6	CASSPGTGRANVLTF	TGTGCCAGCAGCCCGGGGACAGGGAGGGCCAACGTCCTGACTTTC
TRBV20-1	NA	TRBD1	TRBJ1-2	CSARYRGNYGYTF	TGCAGTGCTAGATACAGGGGAAACTATGGCTACACCTTC
TRBV20-1	few	TRBD2	TRBJ2-7	CSASQVAGGLWEQYF	TGCAGTGCTTCCCAGGTAGCGGGAGGCCTTTGGGAGCAGTACTTC
TRBV28	many	TRBD2	TRBJ2-1	CASKREGLDEQFF	TGTGCCAGCAAGCGGGAGGGCCTCGATGAGCAGTTCTTC
TRBV28	many	NA	TRBJ1-4	CASSFRRASATNEKLFF	TGTGCCAGCAGTTTCCGTAGGGCCTCTGCAACTAATGAAAAACTGTTTTTT
TRBV7-9	NA	NA	TRBJ1-1	CASSLTERTEAFF	TGTGCCAGCAGCTTAACCGAACGAACCGAAGCTTTCTTT
TRBV7-8	NA	NA	TRBJ1-5	CASSLARGYNQPQHF	TGTGCCAGCAGCTTAGCTAGGGGGTACAATCAGCCCCAGCATTTT
TRBV14	NA	NA	TRBJ2-7	CASSQGRGASYEQYF	TGTGCCAGCAGCCAAGGGAGGGGGGCCTCCTACGAGCAGTACTTC
TRBV7-9	many	NA	TRBJ2-1	CASSLGSINEQFF	TGTGCCAGCAGCTTAGGCAGCATCAATGAGCAGTTCTTC
TRBV11-2	NA	TRBD1	TRBJ2-3	CASSFLGQGSKDTQYF	TGTGCCAGCAGCTTTCTCGGACAGGGAAGTAAAGATACGCAGTATTTT
TRBV30	many	TRBD1	TRBJ1-4	CAWSRQGGEKLFF	TGTGCCTGGAGCCGACAGGGTGGTGAAAAACTGTTTTTT
TRBV6-2/TRBV6-3	many	TRBD2	TRBJ2-7	CASTRLAALSAYEQYF	TGTGCCAGCACACGACTAGCGGCCCTCAGCGCCTACGAGCAGTACTTC
TRBV5-1	many	TRBD2	TRBJ2-4	CASSLAAGDKNIQYF	TGCGCCAGCAGCTTGGCAGCGGGAGACAAAAACATTCAGTACTTC
TRBV3-1	NA	TRBD2	TRBJ2-3	CASSQWTSGGSSTDTQYF	TGTGCCAGCAGCCAGTGGACTAGCGGGGGCTCTAGCACAGATACGCAGTATTTT
TRBV2	few	TRBD2	TRBJ2-3	CASARASGGTDTQYF	TGCGCCAGCGCCCGAGCTAGCGGAGGCACAGATACGCAGTATTTT
TRBV28	many	TRBD1	TRBJ1-1	CASSTQGAAFF	TGTGCCAGCAGCACCCAGGGGGCGGCTTTCTTT
TRBV3-1	many	NA	TRBJ2-1	CASSQLGPRKPSYNEQFF	TGTGCCAGCAGCCAACTGGGACCACGGAAACCCTCCTACAATGAGCAGTTCTTC
TRBV6-2/TRBV6-3	many	TRBD2	TRBJ2-5	CASSVLGTSGVVAQYF	TGTGCCAGCAGTGTCCTCGGGACTAGCGGAGTGGTGGCCCAGTACTTC
TRBV19	NA	TRBD1	TRBJ1-1	CASSQYPDRGSWTEAFF	TGTGCCAGTAGTCAGTACCCGGACAGGGGAAGTTGGACTGAAGCTTTCTTT
TRBV7-9	few	NA	TRBJ1-2	CASSLITTLKYGYTF	TGTGCCAGCAGCTTAATTACGACGCTTAAGTATGGCTACACCTTC
TRBV19	NA	NA	TRBJ2-7	CASSIYSPSYEQYF	TGTGCCAGTAGTATATATAGCCCCTCCTACGAGCAGTACTTC
TRBV7-9	many	TRBD2	TRBJ2-1	CASSPGTSGRADNEQFF	TGTGCCAGCAGCCCTGGGACTAGCGGGAGGGCCGACAATGAGCAGTTCTTC
TRBV28	many	TRBD1	TRBJ2-6	CASSSQGEGANVLTF	TGTGCCAGCAGTTCACAGGGGGAAGGGGCCAACGTCCTGACTTTC
TRBV11-2	few	TRBD1	TRBJ2-5	CASSSSGTGLETQYF	TGTGCCAGCAGCTCCTCCGGGACAGGGTTGGAGACCCAGTACTTC
TRBV2	NA	TRBD2	TRBJ2-7	CASSTSLSGRGYEQYF	TGTGCCAGCAGTACCTCCCTTAGCGGGAGGGGCTACGAGCAGTACTTC
TRBV7-9	NA	TRBD2	TRBJ2-5	CASGTSGRGKTQYF	TGTGCCAGCGGCACTAGCGGGAGGGGGAAGACCCAGTACTTC
TRBV7-9	many	NA	TRBJ2-1	CASSSRGAGPYNEQFF	TGTGCCAGCAGCTCTCGGGGGGCGGGACCCTACAATGAGCAGTTCTTC
TRBV3-1	many	NA	TRBJ1-5	CASSQAGDQHF	TGTGCCAGCAGCCAAGCGGGGGACCAGCATTTT
TRBV9	few	NA	TRBJ1-2	CASSVAGLPNYGYTF	TGTGCCAGCAGCGTAGCAGGGCTTCCTAACTATGGCTACACCTTC
TRBV28	NA	NA	TRBJ1-4	CASSLLGRGLATNEKLFF	TGTGCCAGCAGTTTGTTGGGACGGGGACTAGCAACTAATGAAAAACTGTTTTTT
TRBV6-2/TRBV6-3	few	TRBD1	TRBJ2-1	CASSYSRPRGLGEQFF	TGTGCCAGCAGTTACTCGAGGCCCAGGGGGCTCGGTGAGCAGTTCTTC
TRBV2	NA	TRBD2	TRBJ2-5	CASSEKASGGQETQYF	TGTGCCAGCAGTGAGAAGGCTAGCGGGGGGCAAGAGACCCAGTACTTC
TRBV6-1	many	TRBD2	TRBJ2-1	CASSQPGTSGSSYNEQFF	TGTGCCAGCAGTCAACCCGGGACTAGCGGGAGCTCCTACAATGAGCAGTTCTTC
TRBV5-8	NA	TRBD1	TRBJ2-1	CASSLYRGNYNEQFF	TGTGCCAGCAGCTTGTACAGGGGGAACTACAATGAGCAGTTCTTC
TRBV28	many	NA	TRBJ2-7	CASSLRGAGYEQYF	TGTGCCAGCTCCCTCAGAGGGGCTGGGTACGAGCAGTACTTC
TRBV27	many	NA	TRBJ2-7	CASSSVGEDYEQYF	TGTGCCAGCAGTTCGGTAGGGGAGGACTACGAGCAGTACTTC
TRBV24-1	NA	TRBD2	TRBJ2-3	CATSDPYKTSGRTDTQYF	TGTGCCACCAGTGATCCCTACAAGACTAGCGGGCGAACAGATACGCAGTATTTT
TRBV3-1	many	NA	TRBJ1-1	CASSQVSGTTEAFF	TGTGCCAGCAGCCAAGTGTCCGGGACCACTGAAGCTTTCTTT
TRBV12-3/TRBV12-4	many	NA	TRBJ2-7	CASSLQGAEQYF	TGTGCCAGCAGTCTTCAGGGAGCCGAGCAGTACTTC